This passage covers 14 T cell receptor beta chains from one sample sequenced in a study of blood T cell repertoires in COVID-19. Produced via immunoSEQ multiplex PCR; TCRdb's table is partial and in-frame only. The data show approximately 150,000 clones, with about 86% seen just once and around 8.2% held by the top ten. The specimen was peripheral blood. Receptors originate from a woman between 55 and 75 years old with acute or convalescent COVID-19.

J is TRBJ1-2 and V is TRBV14, with D tentatively TRBD1 (5 bases). V was shortened by 4 bases and J by 4 bases, with 16 bases between the two germline ends. Germline CDR1 SGHDN, CDR2 FVKESK. The CDR3 extends over 15 amino acids. The CDR3 coding sequence is TGTGCCAGCAGCCTGAGACAGAACGCTCCCTATGGCTACACCTTC. Encoded protein: CASSLRQNAPYGYTF.

DNA for the CDR3: TGTGCCAGCACCCTACGAAGGGACAGGGGAGGCACTGAAGCTTTCTTT. Its protein is CASTLRRDRGGTEAFF. This chain uses TRBV7-8 with TRBJ1-1, with TRBD1 identical over 10 bases. CDR3 size: 16 residues. V shed 7 bases and J 4 bases; nucleotides not matched to a gene: 12. The V gene's germline CDR1 is SGHVS and CDR2 FQNEAQ.

This clone was detected a few times. V is TRBV12-2 and J is TRBJ2-2; the table gives TRBD2 as D, unverified against the DNA. TRBV12-2 is assigned pseudogene status. The CDR3 runs 15 residues. CDR3 protein: CASRLEREGIGELFF. The CDR3 nucleotides are TGTGCAAGTCGCTTAGAGAGGGAGGGGATCGGGGAGCTGTTTTTT.

The rearrangement uses TRBV11-1 and TRBJ2-7; D gene ambiguous. The CDR3 loop spans 14 amino acids. V dropped 2 bases and J dropped 5 bases, with 13 bases sitting between them. CDR1 and CDR2 from the germline V gene are SGHAT and FQDESV (reference sequence). The CDR3 is CASSLRRPEDEQYF. The CDR3 DNA reads as TGTGCCAGCAGCTTACGGAGACCAGAAGACGAGCAGTACTTC.

This sequence joins TRBV3-1 (or the pseudogene TRBV3-2) and TRBJ1-3; 7 nucleotides align to TRBD1. V dropped 4 bases and J dropped 0; count of bases not matched to a gene: 0. From germline, CDR1 is LGHDT and CDR2 YNNKEL (reference sequence). The CDR3 extends over 14 amino acids. The CDR3 here is CASSRQGSGNTIYF. CDR3 sequence (DNA): TGTGCCAGCAGCCGACAGGGCTCTGGAAACACCATATATTTT.

This clone appeared a few times. A read error may produce the germline difference seen at one junction end. Other nucleotide sequences in the sample specify the same CDR3. This chain connects TRBV7-7 to TRBJ2-2; tentatively, D is TRBD1 (6 bases). The CDR3 sequence is 15 residues long. The germline gives CDR1 SSHAT, CDR2 FNYEAQ (reference sequence). DNA for the CDR3: TGTGCTAGCAGCCCAGACAGGAAGAACACCGGGGAGCTGTTTTTT. This sequence encodes CASSPDRKNTGELFF.

The rearrangement uses TRBV7-2 and TRBJ1-2; the D is unclear. V lost 0 bases and J 7 bases, leaving 12 bases between the germline ends. The CDR3 is 14 residues long. The germline gives CDR1 SGHTA, CDR2 FQGNSA. This CDR3 is CASSLASGYFGYTF. The CDR3 coding sequence is TGTGCCAGCAGCTTAGCGTCCGGTTATTTTGGCTACACCTTC.

This clone was recorded once. V is TRBV24-1 and J is TRBJ1-2, with 9 bases aligning to TRBD1. V dropped 2 bases and J dropped 4; count of bases not matched to a gene: 13. The CDR3 has 18 amino acids. Germline V gives CDR1 KGHDR, CDR2 SFDVKD. The CDR3 bases are TGTGCCACCAGTGATTCCTCCGGTGTAGGGGACAGGGTCTATGGCTACACCTTC. Its translation is CATSDSSGVGDRVYGYTF.

This clone was detected once. The rearrangement joins TRBV6-1 to TRBJ1-4; 8 nucleotides line up with TRBD1. Germline lookup yields CDR1 MNHNS and CDR2 SASEGT. There are 16 residues in the CDR3. Trimming cost V 4 bases and J 2 bases; bases outside gene matches: 6. CDR3 residues: CASSVHRGSTNEKLFF. CDR3 nucleotide sequence: TGTGCCAGCAGTGTCCACAGGGGGTCCACTAATGAAAAACTGTTTTTT.

The V gene is TRBV4-1, the J gene TRBJ2-1, with a tentative D call TRBD1 (6 bases). The CDR3 runs to 22 residues. CDR1 is MGHRA, CDR2 YSYEKL, per germline. V was cut by 1 base and J by 9 bases, with 37 bases left in between. The CDR3 is CASSQGKQSVPRRGRPIGEQFF. CDR3 nucleotides: TGCGCCAGCAGCCAAGGGAAACAGTCGGTCCCGCGCAGGGGTCGGCCTATCGGTGAGCAGTTCTTC.

The V call is TRBV7-9, the J call TRBJ2-7; the D is unclear. Germline CDR1 and CDR2: SEHNR and FQNEAQ (reference sequence). The CDR3 loop spans 13 amino acids. Trimming left V 5 bases short and J 6 bases short, with 14 bases between. CDR3 protein: CASSPRPQVEQYF. CDR3 DNA sequence: TGTGCCAGCAGCCCCAGGCCCCAGGTCGAGCAGTACTTC.

V is TRBV5-8 and J is TRBJ1-2; D is uncertain. The V end lost 2 bases, the J end lost 4 bases, and 15 bases lay between the germline ends. Germline V gene sequence: CDR1 SGHTS, CDR2 YDEGEE. The CDR3 contains 15 residues. The CDR3 reads CASSFFRAAGYGYTF. DNA for the CDR3: TGTGCCAGCAGCTTTTTTAGGGCCGCGGGCTATGGCTACACCTTC.

The rearrangement uses TRBV11-3 and TRBJ2-3; D is unclear. CDR1 SGHNT and CDR2 YENEEA come from the germline V gene. V lost 1 base and J lost 1, with 6 bases in between. The CDR3 is 14 amino acids. The CDR3 nucleotides read TGTGCCAGCAGCTTAGTCCGGGGCACAGATACGCAGTATTTT. It translates to CASSLVRGTDTQYF.

The chain combines TRBV15 with TRBJ2-5; 9 positions agree with TRBD1. CDR3 length equals 15 residues. V shed 1 base and J 4 bases; nucleotides not matched to a gene: 4. The V gene's germline CDR1 is LNHNV and CDR2 YYDKDF (reference sequence). The CDR3, as DNA: TGTGCCACCAGCAGAGGACAGGGGGGGGCAGAGACCCAGTACTTC. Encoded protein: CATSRGQGGAETQYF.